This entry describes one T cell receptor beta chain. Per the original methods: Amplified reference gene primers provided the basis for estimating nucleated cell counts. Measured with immunoSEQ multiplex PCR; TCRdb has only the in-frame clones, and not every one. V and J calls and clone size are given by that table; D and trimming were obtained from the DNA. The sample holds roughly 100,000 clones, about 83% seen once. This record belongs to a study of blood T cell repertoires in COVID-19. V dropped 5 bases and J dropped 6; count of bases not matched to a gene: 6. In germline, CDR1 is SGHAT, CDR2 FQDESV (reference sequence). This CDR3 contains 13 residues.

The sequence was collected from a middle-aged man with active or convalescent COVID-19. The sample taken for sequencing was peripheral blood. The rearrangement joins TRBV11-1 to TRBJ1-2; 7 bases map to TRBD1. The CDR3 here is CASSPRGTDGYTF. The DNA of the CDR3 is TGTGCCAGCAGCCCCCGGGGGACAGATGGCTACACCTTC.